This T cell receptor (beta chain) was captured by sequencing in a study of Ad26.COV2.S vaccination and SARS-CoV-2 variants. There are 16 residues in the CDR3. Trimming removed 3 bases at V and 1 base at J, with 12 bases between. The germline CDR1 and CDR2 sequences are SGHDN and FVKESK. TCRdb's table, derived via immunoSEQ multiplex PCR, lists solely in-frame clones and lacks some. The sample has 43,000 or so clones; 75% to 85% are singletons. V gene TRBV14 combines with J gene TRBJ1-4; D remains unclear. This clonotype originated in a human donor who had recovered from COVID-19. Sequences were derived from peripheral blood, sampled after recovery from COVID-19. The CDR3 spells CASSHWDLGTNEKLFF. As DNA, the CDR3 is TGTGCCAGCAGCCACTGGGATCTCGGAACTAATGAAAAACTGTTTTTT.